What follows describes a single T cell receptor beta chain. Its antigen is still unknown. The data stem from a study of Ad26.COV2.S vaccination and SARS-CoV-2 variants. Study as a whole: Ad26.COV2.S, an intramuscular injection, was given once or twice 56 days apart.

TCRdb's table, derived via immunoSEQ multiplex PCR, lists solely in-frame clones and lacks some. The sample contains 350,000 to 400,000 clones, roughly nine tenths of which appear only once. Study findings and constraints: Comparable non-spike TCR breadth was observed in vaccine and placebo recipients.

The sample's treatment: roughly 18 received Ad26.COV2.S at low or high dose, single or two shots; a few received placebo; per-sample allocation not given. The samples date from day 63 after the first vaccine or placebo injection. The receptor was derived from a person between 18 and 59 years old who received the Ad26.COV2.S COVID-19 vaccine or a placebo. The specimen comprised peripheral blood, sampled in a trial of Ad26.COV2.S vaccine versus placebo.

The CDR3 sequence: CASSLRSIGRAQNGYTF. The CDR3 nucleotides read TGTGCCAGCAGCTTACGAAGTATAGGAAGGGCGCAGAATGGCTACACCTTC. The rearrangement uses TRBV11-2 and TRBJ1-2; D is ambiguous. V was cut by 2 bases and J by 6 bases, with 22 bases left in between. Per the germline V gene, CDR1 is SGHAT and CDR2 is FQNNGV. This CDR3 spans 17 amino acids.